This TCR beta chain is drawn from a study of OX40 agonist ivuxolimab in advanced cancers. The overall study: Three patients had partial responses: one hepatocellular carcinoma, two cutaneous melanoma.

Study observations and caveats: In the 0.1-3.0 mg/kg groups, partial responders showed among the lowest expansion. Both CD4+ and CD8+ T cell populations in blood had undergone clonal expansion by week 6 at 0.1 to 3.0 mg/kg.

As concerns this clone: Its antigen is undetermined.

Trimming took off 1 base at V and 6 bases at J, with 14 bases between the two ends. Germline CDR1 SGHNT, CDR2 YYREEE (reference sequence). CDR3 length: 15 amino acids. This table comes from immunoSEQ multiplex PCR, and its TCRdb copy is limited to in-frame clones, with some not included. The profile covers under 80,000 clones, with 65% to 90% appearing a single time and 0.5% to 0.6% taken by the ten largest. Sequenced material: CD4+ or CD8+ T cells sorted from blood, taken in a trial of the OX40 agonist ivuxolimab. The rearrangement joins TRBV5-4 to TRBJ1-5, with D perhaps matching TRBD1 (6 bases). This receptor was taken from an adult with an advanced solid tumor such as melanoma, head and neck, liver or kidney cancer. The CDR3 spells CASSLSERGAQPQHF. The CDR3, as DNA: TGTGCCAGCAGCTTGTCCGAGAGGGGGGCTCAGCCCCAGCATTTT.